This T cell receptor beta chain originates from a study of shared clonotypes between healthy human individuals. TCRdb keeps only in-frame clones here, not all; method: immunoSEQ multiplex PCR. The data show some 580,000 clones, approximately 97% seen once. This clone was seen only once. The germline V gene has CDR1 SGHAT and CDR2 FQNNGV. With V trimmed by 8 bases and J by 5 bases, 10 bases remained unmatched. This CDR3 region has 14 residues. This sequence was found in a woman aged 30 to 39 in good health. The sample comprised naive CD4+ T cells sorted from blood. Subset of the sample: CD45RA+ positively selected. The rearrangement joins TRBV11-2 to TRBJ2-3; 7 bases agree with TRBD2. The CDR3, as DNA: TGTGCCAGCGCCGGGACTATGCTCAGAGATACGCAGTATTTT. Its translation: CASAGTMLRDTQYF.